This T cell receptor (beta chain) comes out of a study of T cell clonality in common variable immunodeficiency. Whole-study findings and limits: TCRbeta clonality was increased in CVID versus healthy controls. Shared TCRbeta clones were fewer between CVID subjects than controls.

Sequenced by immunoSEQ multiplex PCR; TCRdb stores in-frame clones only, minus some. The repertoire shows roughly 79,000 clones, none seen only once; the top ten take about 0.8%. CDR1 and CDR2 (germline): SGHVS, FNYEAQ. This CDR3 comprises 15 residues. Trimming took 6 bases from V and 3 from J, leaving 14 bases between them. This clone was detected ten times or more. What it binds is unknown. Read sequence stops 3 residues before the CDR3 end, and the germline J gene provides the missing end. The chain couples TRBV7-6 to TRBJ2-2, with D perhaps TRBD1 (5 bases). The sample was peripheral blood mononuclear cells. The source is a person aged 18 to 75 in good health. The CDR3 sequence: CASSLPGFYTGELFF. CDR3 DNA, as far as it was read: TGTGCCAGCAGTTTACCAGGGTTTTACACCGGGGAG.